What follows are 30 T cell receptor beta chains derived from one specimen sequenced in a study of T cell changes during pregnancy in multiple sclerosis. Here immunoSEQ multiplex PCR was the method, and the copy in TCRdb shows in-frame clones only, minus some. The sample lists some 48,000 clones; over 90% were seen once. Sequenced material: CD4+ T cells from peripheral blood mononuclear cells, taken after pregnancy. The receptor set was obtained from a female donor in good health, enrolled as a control in a pregnancy study.

V usage is TRBV5-1 and J usage is TRBJ2-6; a possible D gene is TRBD1 (6 bases). The V gene lost 7 bases and the J gene lost 0 bases, with 14 bases spanning the gap. Germline V gene sequence: CDR1 SGHRS, CDR2 YFSETQ. The CDR3 loop spans 16 amino acids. The CDR3 here is CASWAGTSSGANVLTF. CDR3 sequence (DNA): TGCGCCAGCTGGGCAGGGACAAGCTCTGGGGCCAACGTCCTGACTTTC.

This clone is a singleton in its sample. The chain employs TRBV11-1 and TRBJ2-3, with D tentatively TRBD2 (6 bases). Germline V gene lookup returns CDR1 SGHAT and CDR2 FQDESV (reference sequence). The CDR3 sequence is 17 residues long. V was shortened by 2 bases and J by 0 bases, with 15 bases between the two germline ends. CDR3 loop: CASSLRTGGTSTDTQYF. In DNA form, the CDR3 reads TGTGCCAGCAGCTTAAGGACCGGGGGAACTAGCACAGATACGCAGTATTTT.

The chain has TRBV6-5 and TRBJ1-3, with D unresolved. Germline loops: CDR1 MNHEY, CDR2 SVGAGI. This CDR3 region has 12 residues. The germline V and J ends were trimmed by 6 bases and 4 bases, with 7 bases remaining between them. The CDR3 is CASSLPGNTIYF. Here the CDR3 DNA reads TGTGCCAGCAGCCTACCGGGAAACACCATATATTTT.

The gene calls are TRBV6-4 and TRBJ2-2, with D possibly TRBD2 on 6 matching bases. V lost 2 bases to trimming and J lost 7 bases, with 14 bases between them. The CDR3 length is 15 residues. Looked up from germline, CDR1 is MRHNA and CDR2 is SNTAGT. This chain's CDR3 is CASSDPANGGGELFF. In DNA form, the CDR3 reads TGTGCCAGCAGTGACCCCGCGAACGGGGGCGGGGAGCTGTTTTTT.

The chain employs TRBV5-1 and TRBJ1-4, with 10 bases that match TRBD1. This CDR3 spans 15 amino acids. Germline V lookup: CDR1 SGHRS, CDR2 YFSETQ. V shed 3 bases and J 7 bases; nucleotides not matched to a gene: 6. CDR3 residues: CASSSLGTGAEKLFF. The CDR3 DNA sequence: TGCGCCAGCAGCTCATTAGGGACAGGGGCTGAAAAACTGTTTTTT.

The chain links TRBV18 to TRBJ1-4; 8 nucleotides agree with TRBD1. J was trimmed by 7 bases and V by 0 bases; bases with no gene match: 10. Per germline, CDR1 KGHSH and CDR2 LQKENI. This CDR3 contains 17 residues. CDR3 in amino acids: CASSPPFSRQGSEKLFF. DNA of the CDR3: TGTGCCAGCTCACCACCTTTTTCGCGACAGGGGAGTGAAAAACTGTTTTTT.

This chain connects TRBV9 to TRBJ2-3; TRBD2 agrees at 12 bases. The CDR3 runs 15 residues. In germline, CDR1 is SGDLS, CDR2 YYNGEE. J was trimmed by 1 base and V by 5 bases; bases with no gene match: 2. DNA for the CDR3: TGTGCCAGCAGAGCTAGCGGGGGGGGCACAGATACGCAGTATTTT. Protein: CASRASGGGTDTQYF.

J is TRBJ1-2 and V is TRBV7-8; perhaps TRBD1 as D (6 bases). Germline CDR1 reads SGHVS; CDR2 reads FQNEAQ. Trimming removed 3 bases from V and 3 bases from J, with 23 bases in between. The CDR3 length is 18 residues. The CDR3 nucleotides read TGTGCCAGCAGCTTTGGTCAACAGGGCCAAGAAATATACTATGGCTACACCTTC. Translated, it gives CASSFGQQGQEIYYGYTF.

This chain connects TRBV4-1 to TRBJ2-7, with D unclear. The CDR3 is 16 residues long. CDR1 is MGHRA and CDR2 is YSYEKL in the germline V gene. Deletions cut 1 base from V and 2 bases from J, with 15 bases between. The CDR3 region is CASSQGLTLQTYEQYF. CDR3 in DNA: TGCGCCAGCAGCCAAGGGCTGACTCTTCAGACCTACGAGCAGTACTTC.

The sample holds one count of this clone. The V call is TRBV7-6, the J call TRBJ2-7; maybe TRBD2 (5 bases). V gave up 0 bases and J gave up 3 bases, with 12 bases separating them. The CDR3 is 15 amino acids. Germline V gene data show CDR1 as SGHVS and CDR2 as FNYEAQ. The CDR3 reads CASSLALGSNYEQYF. The CDR3 DNA reads TGTGCCAGCAGCTTAGCACTAGGGAGCAACTACGAGCAGTACTTC.

This chain uses TRBV6-5 with TRBJ2-3; 7 nucleotides line up with TRBD2. The V and J ends lost 2 bases and 2 bases, in that order; junction bases with no gene match: 4. In germline, CDR1 is MNHEY, CDR2 SVGAGI. The CDR3 totals 15 residues. CDR3 sequence reads: CASSYGREYTDTQYF. In nucleotides, the CDR3 is TGTGCCAGCAGTTACGGGCGGGAGTACACAGATACGCAGTATTTT.

The rearrangement uses TRBV5-6 and TRBJ2-4; D might be TRBD2 (5 bases). From germline, CDR1 is SGHDT and CDR2 YYEEEE. The CDR3 totals 12 residues. V was pared by 4 bases and J by 8 bases, with 10 bases between. The CDR3 is CASSTGVDIQYF. CDR3 in DNA: TGTGCCAGCAGCACCGGGGTGGACATTCAGTACTTC.

The V gene is TRBV7-6, the J gene TRBJ1-2, with TRBD1 matching over 7 bases. V lost 4 bases and J lost 4; bases outside the gene matches: 3. The CDR3 covers 13 residues. CDR1 is SGHVS, CDR2 FNYEAQ, per germline. The DNA for the CDR3 is TGTGCCAGCAGCTCGGACAGGTCCTATGGCTACACCTTC. As protein: CASSSDRSYGYTF.

This chain links TRBV30 with TRBJ1-5; weak D call: TRBD1 (5 bases). Trimming took off 0 bases at V and 2 bases at J, with 5 bases between the two ends. Germline CDR1 reads GTSNPN; CDR2 reads SVGIG (reference sequence). The CDR3 loop spans 13 amino acids. The CDR3 loop is CAWSVGGNQPQHF. CDR3 DNA sequence: TGTGCCTGGAGTGTAGGGGGCAATCAGCCCCAGCATTTT.

The chain employs TRBV7-2 and TRBJ1-1, with D unresolved. There are 14 residues in the CDR3. The germline V gene has CDR1 SGHTA and CDR2 FQGNSA. Trimming left V 2 bases short and J 4 bases short, with 11 bases between. The CDR3 here is CASSLSRGFTEAFF. The CDR3 DNA follows: TGTGCCAGCAGCTTATCTCGAGGTTTCACTGAAGCTTTCTTT. Looking up the rest from reference TRBV7-2 and TRBJ1-1 gives the full variable domain: GAGVSQSPSNKVTEKGKDVELRCDPISGHTALYWYRQSLGQGLEFLIYFQGNSAPDKSGLPSDRFSAERTGGSVSTLTIQRTQQEDSAVYLCASSLSRGFTEAFFGQGTRLTVV.

The chain employs TRBV7-8 and TRBJ2-1, with TRBD2 identical over 10 bases. The V segment lost 0 bases and the J segment 9 bases; nucleotides outside the gene matches: 11. The germline V gene encodes CDR1 SGHVS and CDR2 FQNEAQ. The CDR3 extends over 17 amino acids. The CDR3 DNA sequence: TGTGCCAGCAGCTTAGCCGGTACTAGCGGGATGGGACGTGAGCAGTTCTTC. Translation: CASSLAGTSGMGREQFF. Based on the CDR3 plus reference TRBV7-8 and TRBJ2-1, the full variable domain is GAGVSQSPRYKVAKRGQDVALRCDPISGHVSLFWYQQALGQGPEFLTYFQNEAQLDKSGLPSDRFFAERPEGSVSTLKIQRTQQEDSAVYLCASSLAGTSGMGREQFFGPGTRLTVL.

This clone appeared a single time. This chain connects TRBV5-1 to TRBJ2-5; TRBD2 agrees at 11 bases. With 1 base clipped from V and 5 bases from J, the junction kept 7 bases outside the gene matches. Germline V gene sequence: CDR1 SGHRS, CDR2 YFSETQ. The CDR3 has 16 amino acids. The CDR3 DNA sequence: TGCGCCAGCAGCTTGAATAGCGGGGGGGCAGGGGAGACCCAGTACTTC. This translates into CASSLNSGGAGETQYF.

The chain joins TRBV4-2 to TRBJ1-5; the match to TRBD1 covers 10 bases. With V trimmed by 4 bases and J by 5 bases, 5 bases remained unmatched. The CDR3 has 15 amino acids. Germline values: CDR1 LGHNA, CDR2 YNFKEQ. This CDR3 reads CASSPFGQGDQPQHF. The CDR3 DNA follows: TGTGCCAGCAGCCCTTTCGGACAGGGGGATCAGCCCCAGCATTTT.

This rearrangement joins TRBV7-2 to TRBJ2-7; TRBD2 agrees at 11 bases. This CDR3 is 15 amino acids long. Trimming removed 4 bases from V and 2 bases from J; junction bases left unmatched: 4. Germline V gene data show CDR1 as SGHTA and CDR2 as FQGNSA. The CDR3 here is CASSSGTSGAYEQYF. In DNA form, the CDR3 reads TGTGCCAGCAGCTCCGGGACTAGCGGAGCCTACGAGCAGTACTTC.

This chain connects TRBV7-2 to TRBJ2-7; D may be TRBD2 (5 bases). The germline V gene encodes CDR1 SGHTA and CDR2 FQGNSA. Between the trimmed V and J ends, which lost 1 base and 3 bases, there was a span of 10 bases. This CDR3 comprises 14 residues. This CDR3 reads CASSLEGVVYEQYF. The CDR3 nucleotides read TGTGCCAGCAGCTTAGAGGGAGTCGTCTACGAGCAGTACTTC. Supplemented by reference TRBV7-2 and TRBJ2-7, the full variable domain reads GAGVSQSPSNKVTEKGKDVELRCDPISGHTALYWYRQSLGQGLEFLIYFQGNSAPDKSGLPSDRFSAERTGGSVSTLTIQRTQQEDSAVYLCASSLEGVVYEQYFGPGTRLTVT.

This clone was picked up one time. The gene calls are TRBV2 and TRBJ2-1; 7 positions match TRBD1. This CDR3 is 14 amino acids long. The germline gives CDR1 SNHLY, CDR2 FYNNEI. The V gene end was trimmed by 8 bases and the J gene end by 2 bases; junction bases not matched to a gene: 6. The CDR3 nucleotides are TGTGCCAGCTTACTAGGGGGCCCCTACAATGAGCAGTTCTTC. Translation gives CASLLGGPYNEQFF.

The chain recombines TRBV7-2 with TRBJ2-1, with D maybe TRBD2 (6 bases). Deletions cut 1 base from V and 6 bases from J, with 16 bases between. CDR1 is SGHTA, CDR2 FQGNSA, per germline. CDR3 size: 16 residues. The CDR3 nucleotides read TGTGCCAGCAGCTTAGTGGACCCGACGGGACTCAATGAGCAGTTCTTC. Translated, it gives CASSLVDPTGLNEQFF.

The chain carries TRBV5-1 and TRBJ2-2; D may be TRBD2 (5 bases). Germline lookup yields CDR1 SGHRS and CDR2 YFSETQ. This CDR3 region has 14 residues. Trimming removed 4 bases at V and 6 bases at J, with 13 bases between. The CDR3 region is CASSPEGWAGELFF. The CDR3 DNA sequence: TGCGCCAGCAGCCCCGAGGGCTGGGCCGGGGAGCTGTTTTTT.

The V call is TRBV19, the J call TRBJ2-1, with TRBD1 as a possible D gene (8 bases). CDR1 and CDR2 from the germline V gene are LNHDA and SQIVND (reference sequence). Trimming took off 4 bases at V and 3 bases at J, with 25 bases between the two ends. The length of the CDR3 is 19 residues. The CDR3 bases are TGTGCCAGTAGTACCCAAGGGACAGGAGGACTAGGAGGCTACAATGAGCAGTTCTTC. Its translation: CASSTQGTGGLGGYNEQFF. Full variable domain (remainder filled in from reference TRBV19 and TRBJ2-1): DGGITQSPKYLFRKEGQNVTLSCEQNLNHDAMYWYRQDPGQGLRLIYYSQIVNDFQKGDIAEGYSVSREKKESFPLTVTSAQKNPTAFYLCASSTQGTGGLGGYNEQFFGPGTRLTVL.

The V and J genes are TRBV19 and TRBJ2-6; 8 bases are shared with TRBD1. Germline V gene lookup returns CDR1 LNHDA and CDR2 SQIVND (reference sequence). Trimming cost V 4 bases and J 0 bases; bases outside gene matches: 5. The CDR3 is 17 amino acids. The CDR3 protein is CASSKGQATSGANVLTF. The CDR3 DNA reads as TGTGCCAGTAGTAAGGGACAGGCGACCTCTGGGGCCAACGTCCTGACTTTC.

The J gene is TRBJ1-1, the V gene TRBV19; D may be TRBD1 (6 bases). Germline V gives CDR1 LNHDA, CDR2 SQIVND (reference sequence). The CDR3 runs to 14 residues. Trimming left V 3 bases short and J 4 bases short, with 12 bases between. The CDR3 DNA reads TGTGCCAGTAGTATGGGGGGGCTCAGCACTGAAGCTTTCTTT. Translation gives CASSMGGLSTEAFF.

This sequence joins TRBV4-2 and TRBJ2-1; possible D gene TRBD1, 7 bases. The germline gives CDR1 LGHNA, CDR2 YNFKEQ. The V end was cut by 4 bases, the J end by 9 bases, with 22 bases between. The CDR3 runs to 16 residues. CDR3 protein: CASSPLVQGGAGEQFF. The CDR3 coding sequence is TGTGCCAGCAGCCCCCTCGTCCAGGGGGGAGCTGGTGAGCAGTTCTTC.

V and J are TRBV5-1 and TRBJ2-1; TRBD1 agrees at 10 bases. Germline V CDR1 and CDR2: SGHRS, YFSETQ. The length of the CDR3 is 19 residues. Losses at the gene ends were 3 bases for V and 6 bases for J; bases not matched to a gene: 18. CDR3 loop: CASSSLPLGRGTGVNEQFF. CDR3 DNA sequence: TGCGCCAGCAGCTCTCTCCCGCTCGGGAGAGGGACAGGGGTCAATGAGCAGTTCTTC.

CDR3 DNA sequence: TGCAGCGTTGAAGACCTACAGGGGATTCCTCAGTATTTT. This encodes CSVEDLQGIPQYF. The chain combines TRBV29-1 with TRBJ2-3; 7 nucleotides agree with TRBD1. This CDR3 spans 13 amino acids. V shed 0 bases, J shed 12 bases, and the junction held 9 bases outside the gene matches. Germline V gene lookup returns CDR1 SQVTM and CDR2 ANQGSEA.

The chain employs TRBV5-4 and TRBJ1-4; 10 bases map to TRBD1. Germline V gene data show CDR1 as SGHNT and CDR2 as YYREEE (reference sequence). This CDR3 has 16 residues. V dropped 4 bases and J dropped 3; count of bases not matched to a gene: 6. The CDR3 is CASSRDRGPPNEKLFF. The CDR3 nucleotides read TGTGCCAGCAGCCGGGACAGGGGACCCCCTAATGAAAAACTGTTTTTT.